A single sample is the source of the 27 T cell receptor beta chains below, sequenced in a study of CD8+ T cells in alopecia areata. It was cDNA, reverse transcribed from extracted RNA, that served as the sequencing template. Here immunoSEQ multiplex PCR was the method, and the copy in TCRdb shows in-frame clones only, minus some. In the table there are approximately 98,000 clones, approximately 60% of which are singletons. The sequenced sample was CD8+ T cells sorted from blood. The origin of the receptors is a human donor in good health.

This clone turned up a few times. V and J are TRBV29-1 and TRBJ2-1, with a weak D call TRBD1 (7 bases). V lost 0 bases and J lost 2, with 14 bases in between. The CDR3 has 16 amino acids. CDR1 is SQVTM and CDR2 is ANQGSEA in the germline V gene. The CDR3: CSVEDQGGYPYNEQFF. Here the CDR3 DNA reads TGCAGCGTTGAAGATCAGGGGGGCTACCCCTACAATGAGCAGTTCTTC.

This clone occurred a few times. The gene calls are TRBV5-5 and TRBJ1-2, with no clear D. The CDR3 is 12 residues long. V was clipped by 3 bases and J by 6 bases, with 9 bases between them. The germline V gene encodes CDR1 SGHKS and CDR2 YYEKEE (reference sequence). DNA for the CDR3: TGTGCCAGCAGCTCCCCACCGGATGGCTACACCTTC. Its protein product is CASSSPPDGYTF.

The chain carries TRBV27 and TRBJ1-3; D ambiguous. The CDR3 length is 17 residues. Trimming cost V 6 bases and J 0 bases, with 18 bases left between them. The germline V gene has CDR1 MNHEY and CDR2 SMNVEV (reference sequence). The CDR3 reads CASSPSPPTVSGNTIYF. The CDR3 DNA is TGTGCCAGCAGCCCCAGCCCCCCAACGGTCTCTGGAAACACCATATATTTT.

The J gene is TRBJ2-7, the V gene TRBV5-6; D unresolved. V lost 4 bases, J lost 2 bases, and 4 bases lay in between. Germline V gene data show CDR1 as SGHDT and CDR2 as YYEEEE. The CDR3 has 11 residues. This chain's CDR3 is CASSTAYEQYF. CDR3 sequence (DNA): TGTGCCAGCAGCACCGCCTACGAGCAGTACTTC.

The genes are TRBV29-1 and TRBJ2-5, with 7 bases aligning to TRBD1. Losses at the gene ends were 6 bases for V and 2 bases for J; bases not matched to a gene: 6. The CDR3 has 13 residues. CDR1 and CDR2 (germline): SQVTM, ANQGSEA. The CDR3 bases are TGCAGCGTGGGGACAGAAGATCAAGAGACCCAGTACTTC. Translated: CSVGTEDQETQYF.

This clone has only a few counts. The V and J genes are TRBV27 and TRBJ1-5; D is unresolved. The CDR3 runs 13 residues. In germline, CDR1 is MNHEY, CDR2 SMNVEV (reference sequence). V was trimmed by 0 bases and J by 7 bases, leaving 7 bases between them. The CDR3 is CASSLSEDQPQHF. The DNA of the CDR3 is TGTGCCAGCAGTTTATCGGAGGACCAGCCCCAGCATTTT.

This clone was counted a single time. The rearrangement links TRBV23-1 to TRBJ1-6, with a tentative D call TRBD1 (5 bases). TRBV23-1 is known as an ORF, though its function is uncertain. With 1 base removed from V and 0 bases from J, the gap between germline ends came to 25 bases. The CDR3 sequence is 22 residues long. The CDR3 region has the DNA TGCGCCAGCAGTCAATACCGGGTTCCCAGGGTCGAGACGGGCTCCTATAATTCACCCCTCCACTTT. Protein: CASSQYRVPRVETGSYNSPLHF.

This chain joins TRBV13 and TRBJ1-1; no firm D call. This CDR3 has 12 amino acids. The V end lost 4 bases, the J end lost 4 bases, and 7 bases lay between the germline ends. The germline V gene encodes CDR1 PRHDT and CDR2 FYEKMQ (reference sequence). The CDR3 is CASSSWGTEAFF. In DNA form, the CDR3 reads TGTGCCAGCAGCTCATGGGGCACTGAAGCTTTCTTT. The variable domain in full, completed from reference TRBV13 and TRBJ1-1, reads AAGVIQSPRHLIKEKRETATLKCYPIPRHDTVYWYQQGPGQDPQFLISFYEKMQSDKGSIPDRFSAQQFSDYHSELNMSSLELGDSALYFCASSSWGTEAFFGQGTRLTVV.

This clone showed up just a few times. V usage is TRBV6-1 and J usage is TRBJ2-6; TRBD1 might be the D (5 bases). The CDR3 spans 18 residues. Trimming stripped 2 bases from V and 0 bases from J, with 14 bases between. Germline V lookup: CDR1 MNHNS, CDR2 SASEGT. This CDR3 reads CASSENPGYGSGANVLTF. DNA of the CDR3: TGTGCCAGCAGTGAAAACCCAGGGTACGGCTCTGGGGCCAACGTCCTGACTTTC.

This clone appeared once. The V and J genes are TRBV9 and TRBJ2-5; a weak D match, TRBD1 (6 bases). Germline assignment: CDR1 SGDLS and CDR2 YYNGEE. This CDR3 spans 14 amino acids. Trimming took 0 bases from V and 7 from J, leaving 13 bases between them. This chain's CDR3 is CASSVGARGTTQYF. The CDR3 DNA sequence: TGTGCCAGCAGCGTAGGGGCTAGGGGGACGACCCAGTACTTC.

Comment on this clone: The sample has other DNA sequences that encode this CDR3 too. The CDR3 sequence: CASSLGLNQPQHF. The CDR3 bases are TGTGCCAGCAGCCTCGGTTTAAATCAGCCCCAGCATTTT. The chain combines TRBV13 with TRBJ1-5; D gene unclear. Between the trimmed V and J ends, which lost 5 bases and 4 bases, there was a span of 9 bases. Germline V lookup: CDR1 PRHDT, CDR2 FYEKMQ (reference sequence). This CDR3 contains 13 residues.

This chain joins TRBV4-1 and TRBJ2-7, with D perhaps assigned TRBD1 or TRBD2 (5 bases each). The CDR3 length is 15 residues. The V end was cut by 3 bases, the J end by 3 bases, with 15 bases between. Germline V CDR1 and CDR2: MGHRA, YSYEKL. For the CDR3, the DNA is TGCGCCAGCAGCCAGGGACCATTGGTTCTCTACGAGCAGTACTTC. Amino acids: CASSQGPLVLYEQYF.

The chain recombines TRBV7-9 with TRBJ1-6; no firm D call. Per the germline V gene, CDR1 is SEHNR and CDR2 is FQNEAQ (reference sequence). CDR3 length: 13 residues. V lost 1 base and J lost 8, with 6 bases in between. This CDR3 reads CASSLEADSPLHF. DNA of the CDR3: TGTGCCAGCAGCTTAGAGGCGGATTCACCCCTCCACTTT.

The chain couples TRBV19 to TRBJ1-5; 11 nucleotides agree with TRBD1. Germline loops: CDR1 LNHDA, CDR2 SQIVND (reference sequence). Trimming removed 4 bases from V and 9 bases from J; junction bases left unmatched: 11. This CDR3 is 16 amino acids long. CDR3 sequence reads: CASSTGQGAYRRPQHF. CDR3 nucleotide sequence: TGTGCCAGTAGTACAGGACAGGGGGCGTATAGAAGGCCCCAGCATTTT. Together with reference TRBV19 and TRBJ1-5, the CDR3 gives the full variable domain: DGGITQSPKYLFRKEGQNVTLSCEQNLNHDAMYWYRQDPGQGLRLIYYSQIVNDFQKGDIAEGYSVSREKKESFPLTVTSAQKNPTAFYLCASSTGQGAYRRPQHFGDGTRLSIL.

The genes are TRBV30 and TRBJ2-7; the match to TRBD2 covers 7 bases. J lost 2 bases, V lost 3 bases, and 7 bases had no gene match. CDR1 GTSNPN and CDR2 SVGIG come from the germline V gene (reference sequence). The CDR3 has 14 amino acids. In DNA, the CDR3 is TGTGCCTGGAGGGGGGGGAACCGGGCCTACGAGCAGTACTTC. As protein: CAWRGGNRAYEQYF.

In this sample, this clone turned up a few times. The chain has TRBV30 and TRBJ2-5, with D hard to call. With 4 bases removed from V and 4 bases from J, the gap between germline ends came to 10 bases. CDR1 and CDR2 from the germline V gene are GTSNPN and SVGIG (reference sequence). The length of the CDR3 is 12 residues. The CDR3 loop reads CAWMEIAETQYF. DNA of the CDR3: TGTGCCTGGATGGAGATAGCAGAGACCCAGTACTTC.

In DNA form, the CDR3 reads TGTGCCAGCAGCCAGACAGGGTCCATACCCTACGAGCAGTACTTC. The encoded protein is CASSQTGSIPYEQYF. This chain links TRBV14 with TRBJ2-7; 7 positions agree with TRBD1. Germline CDR1 is SGHDN and CDR2 is FVKESK. The J segment lost 2 bases and the V segment lost 3 bases, leaving 7 bases of the junction unmatched. The CDR3 extends over 15 amino acids.

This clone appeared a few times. CDR3 sequence: CASSGDRESTEAFF. The CDR3 nucleotides read TGCGCCAGCAGCGGAGACAGGGAGAGCACTGAAGCTTTCTTT. V usage is TRBV23-1 and J usage is TRBJ1-1, with 7 positions matching TRBD1. TRBV23-1 is assigned to the ORF class and has an uncertain function. Unmatched junction bases numbered 8, after V lost 6 bases and J lost 4 bases. The CDR3 loop spans 14 amino acids.

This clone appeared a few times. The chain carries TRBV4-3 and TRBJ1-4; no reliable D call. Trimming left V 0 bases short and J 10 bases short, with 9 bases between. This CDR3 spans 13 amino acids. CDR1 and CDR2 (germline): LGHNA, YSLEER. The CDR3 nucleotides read TGCGCCAGCAGCCAAGATATTGGTGCAAAACTGTTTTTT. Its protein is CASSQDIGAKLFF.

CDR3 sequence reads: CASRDRLAGAQFF. In DNA form, the CDR3 reads TGCGCCAGCAGGGACAGACTAGCGGGGGCGCAGTTCTTC. V is TRBV4-1 and J is TRBJ2-1; 12 bases are shared with TRBD2. Germline V gene sequence: CDR1 MGHRA, CDR2 YSYEKL. The CDR3 loop spans 13 amino acids. V lost 6 bases to trimming and J lost 12 bases; unmatched junction nucleotides: 6.

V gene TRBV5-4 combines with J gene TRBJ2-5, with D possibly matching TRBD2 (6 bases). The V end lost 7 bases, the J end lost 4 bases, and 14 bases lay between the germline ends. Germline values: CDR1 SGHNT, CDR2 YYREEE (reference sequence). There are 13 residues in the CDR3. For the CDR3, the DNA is TGTGCCAGCGGAGGGAGGCCCGTAGAGACCCAGTACTTC. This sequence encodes CASGGRPVETQYF. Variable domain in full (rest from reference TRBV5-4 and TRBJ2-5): ETGVTQSPTHLIKTRGQQVTLRCSSQSGHNTVSWYQQALGQGPQFIFQYYREEENGRGNFPPRFSGLQFPNYSSELNVNALELDDSALYLCASGGRPVETQYFGPGTRLLVL.

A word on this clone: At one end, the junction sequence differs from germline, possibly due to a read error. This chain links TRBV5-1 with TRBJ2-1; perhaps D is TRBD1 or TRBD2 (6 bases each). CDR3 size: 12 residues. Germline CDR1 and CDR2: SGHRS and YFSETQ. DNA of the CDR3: TGCGCCAGCAGCTTGGAGGGGGGCCCCTCCCTCTTC. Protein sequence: CASSLEGGPSLF.

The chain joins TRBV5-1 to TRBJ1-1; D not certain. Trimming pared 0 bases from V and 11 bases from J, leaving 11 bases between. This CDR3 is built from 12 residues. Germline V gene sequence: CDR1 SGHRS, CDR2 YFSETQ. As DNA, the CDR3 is TGCGCCAGCAGCTTGGTTGGGGTATTTGCTTTCTTT. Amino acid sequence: CASSLVGVFAFF. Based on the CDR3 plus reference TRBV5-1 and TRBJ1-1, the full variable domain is KAGVTQTPRYLIKTRGQQVTLSCSPISGHRSVSWYQQTPGQGLQFLFEYFSETQRNKGNFPGRFSGRQFSNSRSEMNVSTLELGDSALYLCASSLVGVFAFFGQGTRLTVV.

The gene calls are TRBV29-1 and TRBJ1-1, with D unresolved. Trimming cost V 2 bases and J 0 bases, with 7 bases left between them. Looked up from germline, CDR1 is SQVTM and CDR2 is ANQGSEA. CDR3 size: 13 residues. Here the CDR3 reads CSVELPMNTEAFF. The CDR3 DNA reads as TGCAGCGTTGAACTCCCCATGAACACTGAAGCTTTCTTT.

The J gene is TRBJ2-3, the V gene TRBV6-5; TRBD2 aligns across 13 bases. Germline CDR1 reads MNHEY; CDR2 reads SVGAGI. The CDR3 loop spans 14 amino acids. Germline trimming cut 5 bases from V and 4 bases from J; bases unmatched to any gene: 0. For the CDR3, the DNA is TGTGCCAGCAGTACTAGCGGGGGGGCAGATACGCAGTATTTT. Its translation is CASSTSGGADTQYF.

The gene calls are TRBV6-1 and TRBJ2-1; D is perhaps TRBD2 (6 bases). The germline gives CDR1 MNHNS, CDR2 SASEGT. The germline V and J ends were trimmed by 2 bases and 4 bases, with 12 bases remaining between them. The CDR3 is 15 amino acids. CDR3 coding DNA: TGTGCCAGCAGTGAACGTGGCGGGGAATACAATGAGCAGTTCTTC. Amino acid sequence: CASSERGGEYNEQFF.

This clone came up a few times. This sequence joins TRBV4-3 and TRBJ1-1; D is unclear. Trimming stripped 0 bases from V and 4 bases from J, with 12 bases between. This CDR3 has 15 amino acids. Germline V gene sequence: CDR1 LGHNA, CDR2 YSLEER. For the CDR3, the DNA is TGCGCCAGCAGCCAAGAGATGACCTGGGGCACTGAAGCTTTCTTT. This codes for CASSQEMTWGTEAFF.